The clone carrying this TCR beta chain was found once. Its antigen remains unknown. Use of 60 Vbeta and 13 Jbeta primers characterized the PCR. The repertoire was sequenced with immunoSEQ multiplex PCR; TCRdb's copy has only in-frame clones and lacks some. The sample lists roughly 89,000 clones, more than 80% occurring once. This sample stems from a study of cytomegalovirus exposure and HLA in healthy donors. Study-wide results and caveats: Reports indicated that the classifier achieved high specificity and sensitivity in diagnosing cytomegalovirus status.

Trimming cost V 6 bases and J 7 bases, with 15 bases left between them. The CDR3 runs 12 residues. Germline V CDR1 and CDR2: SQVTM, ANQGSEA. The source is a woman aged 30 to 39 in good health and CMV-seronegative. Input material: PBMCs. The chain recombines TRBV29-1 with TRBJ1-2; D is possibly TRBD1 (5 bases). The CDR3 DNA reads as TGCAGCGTGGCGCGGGGGGTAGGTGGCTACACCTTC. Its protein is CSVARGVGGYTF.